This paragraph covers one T cell receptor beta chain sequence. Measured with immunoSEQ multiplex PCR; TCRdb has only the in-frame clones, and not every one. The sample comprises tens of thousands of clones, around 85% of which are singletons, and more than 12% rests with the top ten. The data belong to a study of PD-L1 blockade in urothelial cancer. Overall study: The median number of T cells present in blood samples was 141,255.

CDR1 LGHNA and CDR2 YSLEER come from the germline V gene. V was shortened by 4 bases and J by 4 bases, with 16 bases between the two germline ends. CDR3 length: 15 amino acids. The time point is: pretreatment peripheral blood. Sample numbers ranged from 1 to 8 per patient, encompassing pretreatment and on-treatment collections. This chain joins TRBV4-3 and TRBJ2-5; tentative D call: TRBD2 (6 bases). The sample consisted of PBMCs, taken around atezolizumab (anti-PD-L1) treatment. This TCR was recovered from a man between 60 and 70 years old with urothelial cancer. The chain's CDR3 is CASSPKVEGGETQYF. The CDR3 nucleotides read TGCGCCAGCAGCCCTAAGGTGGAGGGTGGAGAGACCCAGTACTTC.